This TCR beta chain appears in the sequencing data of a study of beta chain features in type 1 diabetes. Details on this clone: Its specificity is not known.

Study-wide points: In all four CD4+ subsets, TCRB CDR3 length was significantly, moderately reduced in type 1 diabetes.

The V end lost 4 bases, the J end lost 6 bases, and 18 bases lay between the germline ends. The CDR3 consists of 15 residues. Germline V gene lookup returns CDR1 MNHEY and CDR2 SVGAGI. All of the isolated RNA was reverse transcribed, so expressed TCRB transcripts were sequenced. Data came from immunoSEQ multiplex PCR; TCRdb stores just in-frame clones and leaves some out. The data contain fewer than 70,000 clones, 55% to 70% of them singletons. Sequenced sample: stem cell memory CD4+ T cells from blood. The TCR originated in a woman aged 30 to 39 with type 1 diabetes. The genes are TRBV6-5 and TRBJ1-2, with D possibly being TRBD1 (5 bases). In DNA, the CDR3 is TGTGCCAGCAGTTCTCCCAGCCAGGGATGGGATGGCTACACCTTC. Translation: CASSSPSQGWDGYTF.